This T cell receptor (beta chain) is from a study of blood T cell repertoires in COVID-19. The wider study: Both acute and convalescent COVID-19 samples were obtained from the United States, Italy and Spain. PBMCs, B-cell-depleted T cells, or T cells provided the cDNA or gDNA that made up the material.

The CDR3 is 13 amino acids. V was shortened by 3 bases and J by 3 bases, with 8 bases between the two germline ends. CDR1 KGHSH and CDR2 LQKENI come from the germline V gene. Original handling: Amplification with reference gene primers provided the estimates of nucleated cell counts. TCRdb keeps only in-frame clones here, not all; method: immunoSEQ multiplex PCR. The DNA gave D and trimming, while V, J and clone size come from that table. The sample lists about 250,000 clones; 88% were seen once. The TCR was taken from a man aged 80 or over with acute or convalescent COVID-19. The rearrangement links TRBV18 to TRBJ2-5; D uncertain. Specimen: peripheral blood. The CDR3 nucleotides read TGTGCCAGCTCACCGGCTCTCGAAGAGACCCAGTACTTC. It translates to CASSPALEETQYF.